This T cell receptor (beta chain) appears in the sequencing data of a study of regulatory T cells in long-lasting Graves disease. Overall study: With positive TSH receptor antibodies and over 5 years of antithyroid drugs, Graves' disease was considered persistent. Study-wide findings and caveats: Having only a small sample size may have limited accuracy.

Through Arm-PCR of CDR3 regions and iRepertoire HTBI primers, TCR beta libraries were built. Each CDR3 protein gets one entry after TCRdb re-called the multiplex PCR reads with MiXCR. The data hold 390,000 or so distinct CDR3 sequences, with roughly 25% observed a single time. Indicated time point: persistent/refractory GD, antithyroid drugs over 5 years with positive TRAb. RNA from PBMCs was the source of the TCR library. The patients included were those that came from an endocrinology department in Xi'an, China. Details on this clonotype: The target antigen is unknown.

The source was peripheral blood mononuclear cells (PBMCs), collected when the disease was refractory, from a patient treated with antithyroid drugs. This receptor was taken from a woman aged 40 to 55 with Graves disease.

The DNA for the CDR3 is TGTGCCAGTAGTATGGGAACAGGGCTGTGGTTTTCAACTAATGAAAAACTGTTTTTT. Amino acid sequence: CASSMGTGLWFSTNEKLFF. The chain couples TRBV19 to TRBJ1-4; tentative D call: TRBD1 (6 bases). This CDR3 comprises 19 residues. CDR1 is LNHDA and CDR2 is SQIVND in the germline V gene (reference sequence). Trimming took 3 bases from V and 0 from J, leaving 20 bases between them.